What follows are 20 T cell receptor beta chains derived from one specimen sequenced in a study of blood T cells in healthy people across ages. Then a second PCR, running about 6 to 11 cycles, was carried out with a sample-barcoded 5' primer and a J-beta primer mix. Via MiXCR, TCRdb re-called the 5' RACE reads, giving one row per CDR3 protein. The table records hundreds of thousands of distinct CDR3 sequences, more than 20% of them present only once. These data were likewise used in another study, on T cells of mothers and their children.

Specimen: blood. The receptor set was obtained from a boy younger than 18 in good health.

This clonotype occurred many times. This chain links TRBV4-3 with TRBJ2-7; D not resolved. The CDR3 covers 14 residues. Germline CDR1 is LGHNA and CDR2 is YSLEER. V shed 1 base and J shed 3 bases, with 10 bases lying between them. Here the CDR3 DNA reads TGCGCCAGCAGCCAAGCTCGCCTCGGCTACGAGCAGTACTTC. Translation gives CASSQARLGYEQYF.

J is TRBJ2-1 and V is TRBV11-1; 9 bases align to TRBD1. V dropped 4 bases and J dropped 5; count of bases not matched to a gene: 3. Germline CDR1 SGHAT, CDR2 FQDESV (reference sequence). The CDR3 is 14 amino acids. The CDR3 coding sequence is TGTGCCAGCAGCTGGAGGACAGGGGACAATGAGCAGTTCTTC. Amino acids: CASSWRTGDNEQFF.

The chain is built from TRBV7-2 and TRBJ2-1; no clear D. The V gene's germline CDR1 is SGHTA and CDR2 FQGNSA. CDR3 length: 15 amino acids. Between the trimmed V and J ends, which lost 5 bases and 5 bases, there was a span of 16 bases. CDR3 sequence (DNA): TGTGCCAGCAGCCCAGTTGGGTCGGCGCACAATGAGCAGTTCTTC. This codes for CASSPVGSAHNEQFF.

J is TRBJ2-5 and V is TRBV29-1; D is uncertain. Deletions cut 4 bases from V and 1 base from J, with 7 bases between. The CDR3 is 12 residues long. Germline CDR1 reads SQVTM; CDR2 reads ANQGSEA. The DNA of the CDR3 is TGCAGCGTTGTATCACTCCAAGAGACCCAGTACTTC. Translated: CSVVSLQETQYF.

The V call is TRBV7-9, the J call TRBJ1-2, with TRBD1 as a possible D gene (6 bases). This CDR3 comprises 13 residues. Trimming stripped 5 bases from V and 2 bases from J, with 9 bases between. Germline assignment: CDR1 SEHNR and CDR2 FQNEAQ (reference sequence). This chain's CDR3 is CASSEGQNYGYTF. CDR3 sequence (DNA): TGTGCCAGCAGCGAAGGACAGAACTATGGCTACACCTTC.

This rearrangement joins TRBV9 to TRBJ1-2; D remains unclear. Trimming shortened V by 4 bases and J by 6 bases, and 19 bases separated the two germline ends. Germline assignment: CDR1 SGDLS and CDR2 YYNGEE. This CDR3 spans 15 amino acids. The CDR3 protein is CASSPKARFEDGYTF. CDR3 bases: TGTGCCAGCAGCCCTAAGGCCCGGTTCGAAGATGGCTACACCTTC.

This chain connects TRBV29-1 to TRBJ2-5, with no clear D. The CDR3 runs to 12 residues. Germline assignment: CDR1 SQVTM and CDR2 ANQGSEA. V was trimmed by 4 bases and J by 4 bases, leaving 10 bases between them. The DNA for the CDR3 is TGCAGCGTTGGGGCCTTACGAGAGACCCAGTACTTC. This codes for CSVGALRETQYF.

This rearrangement joins TRBV5-1 to TRBJ2-1, with 9 bases fitting TRBD2. Per germline, CDR1 SGHRS and CDR2 YFSETQ. CDR3 length equals 15 residues. With V trimmed by 5 bases and J by 8 bases, 11 bases remained unmatched. CDR3 DNA sequence: TGCGCCAGCAGTCCCGGGACTAGCCCTCTTGATGAGCAGTTCTTC. Translated, it gives CASSPGTSPLDEQFF.

This clonotype was seen only a few times. This chain joins TRBV12-3 or TRBV12-4 and TRBJ1-2; 8 nucleotides match TRBD1. The V and J ends lost 7 bases and 8 bases, in that order; junction bases with no gene match: 9. The CDR3 runs to 13 residues. CDR3 in amino acids: CASTQTGAGGYTF. The CDR3 nucleotides are TGTGCCAGCACCCAGACAGGGGCGGGCGGCTACACCTTC.

This clonotype has a handful of counts. The J gene is TRBJ2-4, the V gene TRBV24-1; D might be TRBD1 (6 bases). In germline, CDR1 is KGHDR, CDR2 SFDVKD. V was cut by 3 bases and J by 8 bases, with 19 bases left in between. CDR3 length: 16 amino acids. The CDR3 protein is CATSDPGPEQGDIQYF. In DNA form, the CDR3 reads TGTGCCACCAGTGATCCCGGACCCGAACAGGGAGACATTCAGTACTTC.

The V and J genes are TRBV6-1 and TRBJ2-1, with TRBD2 matching over 8 bases. V lost 6 bases and J lost 7; bases outside the gene matches: 14. This CDR3 is built from 16 residues. CDR1 is MNHNS, CDR2 SASEGT, per germline. The CDR3 here is CASSPSSAGGWNEQFF. As DNA, the CDR3 is TGTGCCAGCAGCCCATCCTCGGCGGGAGGATGGAATGAGCAGTTCTTC.

The gene calls are TRBV28 and TRBJ2-7; D not certain. The CDR3 extends over 15 amino acids. V shed 3 bases and J shed 7 bases, with 19 bases lying between them. Looked up from germline, CDR1 is MDHEN and CDR2 is SYDVKM. The CDR3 loop is CASSFSSPGIREQYF. In DNA form, the CDR3 reads TGTGCCAGCAGTTTTAGCAGTCCGGGCATTAGGGAGCAGTACTTC.

This clonotype was seen a handful of times. The V gene is TRBV9, the J gene TRBJ2-6; 7 nucleotides match TRBD1. With 1 base clipped from V and 0 bases from J, the junction kept 10 bases outside the gene matches. The CDR3 extends over 19 amino acids. Germline assignment: CDR1 SGDLS and CDR2 YYNGEE. In nucleotides, the CDR3 is TGTGCCAGCAGCGTATCAATCGGACAGGCGAGCTCTGGGGCCAACGTCCTGACTTTC. Translated, it gives CASSVSIGQASSGANVLTF.

This clonotype was seen many times. CDR3 amino acids: CASSVDEGWQPQHF. The CDR3 DNA follows: TGTGCCAGCAGCGTAGACGAGGGGTGGCAGCCCCAGCATTTT. J is TRBJ1-5 and V is TRBV9; perhaps TRBD1 as D (5 bases). CDR1 and CDR2 from the germline V gene are SGDLS and YYNGEE. The V end lost 0 bases, the J end lost 7 bases, and 11 bases lay between the germline ends. The CDR3 has 14 residues.

The V gene is TRBV11-2, the J gene TRBJ2-7, with D unresolved. Germline CDR1 is SGHAT and CDR2 is FQNNGV. With 5 bases removed from V and 4 bases from J, the gap between germline ends came to 15 bases. The CDR3 spans 14 residues. This CDR3 is CASSPPRRRYEQYF. The DNA of the CDR3 is TGTGCCAGCAGCCCACCCCGCCGTCGGTACGAGCAGTACTTC. The complete variable domain, with remaining parts taken from reference TRBV11-2 and TRBJ2-7, reads EAGVAQSPRYKIIEKRQSVAFWCNPISGHATLYWYQQILGQGPKLLIQFQNNGVVDDSQLPKDRFSAERLKGVDSTLKIQPAKLEDSAVYLCASSPPRRRYEQYFGPGTRLTVT.

V gene TRBV9 combines with J gene TRBJ1-2; perhaps TRBD1 as D (6 bases). Trimming removed 5 bases at V and 4 bases at J, with 18 bases between. The length of the CDR3 is 15 residues. Germline V gene data show CDR1 as SGDLS and CDR2 as YYNGEE. CDR3 sequence (DNA): TGTGCCAGCAGTGTTGCGGGGGCCCGGGGCTATGGCTACACCTTC. Translation gives CASSVAGARGYGYTF.

This clonotype was counted a few times. The chain links TRBV7-2 to TRBJ2-5; D gene unclear. The DNA matches TRBJ2-7 better at its end, which makes the J call doubtful. The CDR3 is made up of 11 amino acids. The germline V gene encodes CDR1 SGHTA and CDR2 FQGNSA. This CDR3 reads CASSHQYEQYF. The CDR3 nucleotides read TGTGCCAGCAGTCACCAATACGAGCAGTACTTC.

The J gene is TRBJ2-7, the V gene TRBV7-2, with D hard to call. Germline loops: CDR1 SGHTA, CDR2 FQGNSA. Trimming took 2 bases from V and 7 from J, leaving 12 bases between them. The CDR3 has 13 residues. CDR3 protein: CASSLSGVWEQYF. The DNA for the CDR3 is TGTGCCAGCAGCTTAAGTGGGGTGTGGGAGCAGTACTTC. The entire variable domain, with the rest obtained from reference TRBV7-2 and TRBJ2-7, is as follows: GAGVSQSPSNKVTEKGKDVELRCDPISGHTALYWYRQSLGQGLEFLIYFQGNSAPDKSGLPSDRFSAERTGGSVSTLTIQRTQQEDSAVYLCASSLSGVWEQYFGPGTRLTVT.

The table lists this clonotype with a few counts. The chain links TRBV9 to TRBJ2-1; tentative D call: TRBD1 (5 bases). The CDR3 has 12 amino acids. Trimming shortened V by 0 bases and J by 15 bases, and 13 bases separated the two germline ends. The germline V gene has CDR1 SGDLS and CDR2 YYNGEE. The CDR3 DNA sequence: TGTGCCAGCAGCGTAGAAGGGCAGGGTCCGTTCTTC. This codes for CASSVEGQGPFF.

Regarding this clonotype: A much larger clone differs from this one at a single base, so this may be a read error. The rearrangement uses TRBV7-2 and TRBJ2-5, with TRBD2 identical over 7 bases. The DNA end is a closer match to TRBJ2-1, so the J assignment may be wrong. Germline CDR1 reads SGHTA; CDR2 reads FQGNSA. CDR3 size: 16 residues. DNA for the CDR3: TGTGCCAGCACCGCGACCCCCAGCGGGGTGTACAGTGAGCAGTTCTTC. Translation gives CASTATPSGVYSEQFF.